The rows below give T cell receptor beta chains drawn from one sample of a study of T cells after yellow fever vaccination. From the 5' RACE reads, TCRdb called clonotypes with MiXCR, one entry per CDR3 protein. The sample yields approximately 85,000 distinct CDR3 sequences, about 14% seen once. The material was CD8+ T cells not binding an NS4B(214-222) dextramer, sorted from PBMCs, obtained about 20 days after the first yellow fever vaccination. Receptors were obtained from a young man who received the YFV17D yellow fever vaccine. Each CDR3 is given with its conserved first and last residue. A D gene is named only where the DNA matches it firmly. Clone sizes are given selectively: once, few, many, or a class where the clone is expanded.

TRBV9 - - CASSVVRLADEQFF
TRBV6-5 - few CASSYYLGTVQETQYF
TRBV25-1 - few CASSDGGYTDTQYF
TRBV24-1 TRBD1 - CATRTGGNYNEQFF
TRBV19 - few CASRVIGSNQPQHF
TRBV6-5 - few CASRQIQVYNEQFF
TRBV4-1 - - CASSQGTGSQETQYF
TRBV5-1 TRBD1 few CASMTGEKETQYF
TRBV4-3 - - CASSAGTASYNEQFF
TRBV10-3 - - CAISEGRENSPLHF
TRBV10-3 TRBD2 few CAIRETSGGNEQFF
TRBV6-5 TRBD1 - CASSYASTGTGELFF
TRBV12-3/TRBV12-4 - - CASGDHQNYEQYF
TRBV6-2/TRBV6-3 - - CASRGLDGETQYF
TRBV7-9 - - CASSPGLLYNEQFF
TRBV4-3 TRBD2 few CASSPGSGPRETQYF
TRBV6-2/TRBV6-3 - - CASRHGTEAFF
TRBV11-1 TRBD2 - CASSPALAGGPISTDTQYF
TRBV11-1 TRBD2 few CASSLASPGLAGGRFFLGDTQYF
TRBV28 TRBD1 - CASSYRGRDSEAFF
TRBV2 TRBD1 few CASSYRGNEQFF
TRBV5-1 - - CASSLAPGRNTEAFF
TRBV20-1 TRBD1 few CSARGSGTGGNEQFF
TRBV2 TRBD1 - CARQGGGANVLTF
TRBV5-4 - - CASSPPGAEEQYF